These 22 T cell receptor beta chains were all obtained from the same sample, sequenced in a study of blood T cell repertoires in COVID-19. TCRdb's copy holds only in-frame clones and misses some; the assay was immunoSEQ multiplex PCR. Among about 68,000 clones listed, roughly 85% were seen once. Sequencing input: peripheral blood. Every receptor here comes from a man in his fifties or sixties with acute or convalescent COVID-19.

This clone appeared a single time. The chain has TRBV5-1 and TRBJ2-7, with 8 bases aligning to TRBD1. The CDR3 is made up of 14 amino acids. Trimming took 4 bases from V and 6 from J; bases not matched to a gene: 9. Germline V CDR1 and CDR2: SGHRS, YFSETQ. The DNA of the CDR3 is TGCGCCAGCAGCCCCGGACAGGGAAGGGGCGAGCAGTACTTC. This sequence encodes CASSPGQGRGEQYF.

The chain recombines TRBV20-1 with TRBJ2-1, with D hard to call. Trimming shortened V by 6 bases and J by 12 bases, and 15 bases separated the two germline ends. The length of the CDR3 is 11 residues. Germline CDR1 reads DFQATT; CDR2 reads SNEGSKA (reference sequence). The CDR3 here is CSALDSNRQFF. The CDR3 DNA reads as TGCAGTGCCCTCGACTCGAATAGGCAGTTCTTC.

The rearrangement uses TRBV14 and TRBJ1-6; D might be TRBD1 (6 bases). The germline CDR1 and CDR2 sequences are SGHDN and FVKESK. V lost 4 bases and J 7 bases, leaving 8 bases between the germline ends. The CDR3 is 13 amino acids. The CDR3 loop reads CASSRDRNSPLHF. CDR3 coding DNA: TGTGCCAGCAGCCGAGACAGGAATTCACCCCTCCACTTT.

CDR3 coding DNA: TGCGCCAGCAGGCCGACTAGCGGGGGTCACAATGAGCAGTTCTTC. Its translation: CASRPTSGGHNEQFF. The V gene is TRBV10-2, the J gene TRBJ2-1; 12 nucleotides match TRBD2. The CDR3 contains 15 residues. Germline V CDR1 and CDR2: WSHSY, SAAADI. The junction had 5 bases not matched to a gene; V was cut back by 6 bases and J by 5 bases.

V gene TRBV25-1 combines with J gene TRBJ1-2, with D perhaps TRBD1 (5 bases). Germline CDR1 and CDR2: MGHDK and SYGVNS. With 3 bases removed from V and 3 bases from J, the gap between germline ends came to 11 bases. CDR3 length: 14 residues. CDR3 sequence: CASSDAGEDYGYTF. CDR3 sequence (DNA): TGTGCCAGCAGTGACGCGGGGGAGGACTATGGCTACACCTTC.

The chain recombines TRBV5-1 with TRBJ2-5; 10 nucleotides line up with TRBD2. Germline values: CDR1 SGHRS, CDR2 YFSETQ. Trimming removed 5 bases from V and 4 bases from J; junction bases left unmatched: 5. This CDR3 has 14 residues. CDR3 in DNA: TGCGCCAGCAGTGAGCGGGGGGGCGTAGAGACCCAGTACTTC. It codes for CASSERGGVETQYF.

This CDR3 reads CASSEQLGNDNYGYTF. For the CDR3, the DNA is TGTGCCAGCAGTGAGCAGCTGGGCAATGATAACTATGGCTACACCTTC. The rearrangement joins TRBV6-1 to TRBJ1-2; D gene unclear. This CDR3 spans 16 amino acids. Per the germline V gene, CDR1 is MNHNS and CDR2 is SASEGT. Trimming took off 3 bases at V and 1 base at J, with 15 bases between the two ends.

The CDR3 sequence is CASSDIYRGTNQPQHF. In DNA form, the CDR3 reads TGTGCCAGCAGCGACATTTACAGGGGGACGAATCAGCCCCAGCATTTT. J is TRBJ1-5 and V is TRBV27; 8 nucleotides align to TRBD1. The V gene end was trimmed by 6 bases and the J gene end by 4 bases; junction bases not matched to a gene: 11. CDR1 is MNHEY and CDR2 is SMNVEV in the germline V gene (reference sequence). CDR3 length: 16 residues.

The chain has TRBV6-5 and TRBJ2-5, with a possible D match to TRBD2 (7 bases). The V end lost 5 bases, the J end lost 4 bases, and 17 bases lay between the germline ends. This CDR3 contains 15 residues. Germline CDR1 and CDR2: MNHEY and SVGAGI. The CDR3 is CASSRGGGIGETQYF. The DNA for the CDR3 is TGTGCCAGCAGTAGGGGGGGCGGGATTGGAGAGACCCAGTACTTC.

The chain combines TRBV6-1 with TRBJ2-5; TRBD1 matches at 7 bases. This CDR3 spans 14 amino acids. After removal of 1 base from V and 7 bases from J, the junction contained 6 bases not matched to a gene. From germline, CDR1 is MNHNS and CDR2 SASEGT. CDR3 coding DNA: TGTGCCAGCAGTGAAGGCCCAGCAGGGGGGACCCAGTACTTC. Translated, it gives CASSEGPAGGTQYF.

The J gene is TRBJ2-3, the V gene TRBV7-2, with D possibly matching TRBD2 (6 bases). Germline V gene data show CDR1 as SGHTA and CDR2 as FQGNSA. CDR3 length: 13 amino acids. V lost 2 bases to trimming and J lost 5 bases, with 8 bases between them. The CDR3 region has the DNA TGTGCCAGCAGCTTATTAGCGGAAGATACGCAGTATTTT. This translates into CASSLLAEDTQYF. The full variable domain, in which reference TRBV7-2 and TRBJ2-3 provide the parts outside the CDR3, is GAGVSQSPSNKVTEKGKDVELRCDPISGHTALYWYRQSLGQGLEFLIYFQGNSAPDKSGLPSDRFSAERTGGSVSTLTIQRTQQEDSAVYLCASSLLAEDTQYFGPGTRLTVL.

J is TRBJ1-1 and V is TRBV30; D call uncertain. The ends were cut back, 0 bases at V and 0 bases at J, with 5 bases in the middle. The CDR3 is 13 amino acids. CDR1 GTSNPN and CDR2 SVGIG come from the germline V gene (reference sequence). CDR3: CAWSVPVNTEAFF. Written as DNA, the CDR3 is TGTGCCTGGAGTGTGCCAGTGAACACTGAAGCTTTCTTT.

The chain carries TRBV11-2 and TRBJ2-7, with 8 positions matching TRBD2. V shed 5 bases, J shed 2 bases, and the junction held 11 bases outside the gene matches. The germline gives CDR1 SGHAT, CDR2 FQNNGV. The CDR3 has 16 residues. CDR3 nucleotide sequence: TGTGCCAGCAGCAGTAATAGCGGGGCCGGACCCTACGAGCAGTACGTC. Translated, it gives CASSSNSGAGPYEQYV.

This chain uses TRBV5-5 with TRBJ1-2, with TRBD1 as a possible D gene (5 bases). Germline-derived CDR1 and CDR2 are SGHKS and YYEKEE (reference sequence). The CDR3 length is 14 residues. The V end lost 4 bases, the J end lost 3 bases, and 13 bases lay between the germline ends. CDR3 region: CASSGQGRDYGYTF. CDR3 sequence (DNA): TGTGCCAGCAGCGGGCAGGGAAGGGACTATGGCTACACCTTC.

This chain uses TRBV5-3 with TRBJ1-1; possible D gene TRBD1, 5 bases. TRBV5-3 is placed among ORFs of uncertain function. Trimming pared 0 bases from V and 1 base from J, leaving 16 bases between. This CDR3 is built from 17 residues. CDR3 DNA sequence: TGTGCCAGAAGCTTGGCCCGGTTGCAGGGAAAGAACACTGAAGCTTTCTTT. Amino acid sequence: CARSLARLQGKNTEAFF.

This sequence joins TRBV2 and TRBJ1-5; TRBD1 might be the D (5 bases). Trimming took 6 bases from V and 5 from J, leaving 14 bases between them. Per germline, CDR1 SNHLY and CDR2 FYNNEI. The CDR3 covers 14 residues. The CDR3 nucleotides read TGTGCCAGCAGCCTTCGACAGAATGATCAGCCCCAGCATTTT. As protein: CASSLRQNDQPQHF.

This chain links TRBV9 with TRBJ2-2; tentatively, D is TRBD2 (5 bases). Germline CDR1 is SGDLS and CDR2 is YYNGEE. Trimming took off 0 bases at V and 0 bases at J, with 6 bases between the two ends. The CDR3 length is 15 residues. CDR3: CASSVVGANTGELFF. The CDR3 coding sequence is TGTGCCAGCAGCGTAGTCGGGGCGAACACCGGGGAGCTGTTTTTT.

This clone was recorded only once. The rearrangement links TRBV5-1 to TRBJ2-3, with D possibly matching TRBD2 (6 bases). This CDR3 has 12 amino acids. CDR1 SGHRS and CDR2 YFSETQ come from the germline V gene. Trimming stripped 4 bases from V and 8 bases from J, with 11 bases between. CDR3 loop: CASSPPGVTQYF. The CDR3 DNA reads as TGCGCCAGCAGCCCCCCGGGGGTTACGCAGTATTTT.

V usage is TRBV5-1 and J usage is TRBJ1-4, with 8 bases identical to TRBD1. V gave up 0 bases and J gave up 3 bases; unmatched junction bases: 7. CDR3 size: 17 residues. Germline-derived CDR1 and CDR2 are SGHRS and YFSETQ. In DNA, the CDR3 is TGCGCCAGCAGCTTGGATGGGACAGGCGCGTCTAATGAAAAACTGTTTTTT. Amino acid sequence: CASSLDGTGASNEKLFF.

This clone was seen more than once but under ten times. The chain recombines TRBV12-3 or TRBV12-4 with TRBJ1-2; TRBD1 agrees at 8 bases. Trimming took 4 bases from V and 8 from J; bases not matched to a gene: 6. The CDR3 runs 13 residues. The CDR3 nucleotides read TGTGCCAGCAGTTCAGGGGGCGCGGGAGGCTACACCTTC. The encoded protein is CASSSGGAGGYTF.

V and J are TRBV13 and TRBJ2-1; 8 bases are shared with TRBD1. Trimming at V came to 3 bases and at J to 2 bases, leaving 6 bases not matched to a gene. Germline-derived CDR1 and CDR2 are PRHDT and FYEKMQ (reference sequence). The CDR3 runs to 16 residues. CDR3 in DNA: TGTGCCAGCAGCTTCCGGCACAGGGGGACCTACAATGAGCAGTTCTTC. This gives the protein CASSFRHRGTYNEQFF.

The rearrangement joins TRBV11-1 to TRBJ2-7, with D perhaps matching TRBD1 (6 bases). The CDR3 sequence is 15 residues long. Trimming cost V 5 bases and J 3 bases, with 17 bases left between them. CDR1 is SGHAT, CDR2 FQDESV, per germline (reference sequence). The CDR3 sequence is CASSLTPGQDYEQYF. The CDR3 nucleotides read TGTGCCAGCAGCCTGACTCCGGGACAAGACTACGAGCAGTACTTC.